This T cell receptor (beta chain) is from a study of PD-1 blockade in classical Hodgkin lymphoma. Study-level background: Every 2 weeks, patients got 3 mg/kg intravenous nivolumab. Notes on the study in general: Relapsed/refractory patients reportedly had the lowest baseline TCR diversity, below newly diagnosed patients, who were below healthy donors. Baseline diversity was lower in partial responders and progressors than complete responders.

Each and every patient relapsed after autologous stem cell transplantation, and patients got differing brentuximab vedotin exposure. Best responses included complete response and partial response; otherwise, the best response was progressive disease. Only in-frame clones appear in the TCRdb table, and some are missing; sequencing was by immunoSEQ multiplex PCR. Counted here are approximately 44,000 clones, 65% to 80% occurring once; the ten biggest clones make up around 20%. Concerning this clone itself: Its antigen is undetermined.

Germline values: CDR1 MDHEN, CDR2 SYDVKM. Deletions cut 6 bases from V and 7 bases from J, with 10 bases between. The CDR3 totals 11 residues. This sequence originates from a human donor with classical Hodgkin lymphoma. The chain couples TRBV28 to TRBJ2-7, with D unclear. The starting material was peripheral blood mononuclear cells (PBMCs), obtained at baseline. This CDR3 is CASSQGWEQYF. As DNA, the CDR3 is TGTGCCAGCAGCCAAGGGTGGGAGCAGTACTTC.